This T cell receptor (beta chain) appears in the sequencing data of a study of cytomegalovirus exposure and HLA in healthy donors. As for the study in general: An earlier analysis identified 117 million unique TCR beta sequences in 170 million or so T cells. Study-level results: Associated with cytomegalovirus, according to the listing, were about 160 TCR beta chains.

With 3 bases clipped from V and 4 bases from J, the junction kept 13 bases outside the gene matches. Per germline, CDR1 SGDLS and CDR2 YYNGEE. The CDR3 extends over 16 amino acids. On this clone: Its target is not known.

The study ran its PCR with 60 Vbeta and 13 Jbeta primers. This table comes from immunoSEQ multiplex PCR, and its TCRdb copy is limited to in-frame clones, with some not included. The table has 85,000 to 100,000 clones, 70% to 80% seen once. This sequence originates from a man in his forties or fifties in good health and CMV-seronegative. The sequenced sample consisted of PBMCs. The chain employs TRBV9 and TRBJ2-7, with 7 bases identical to TRBD2. The CDR3: CASSALPTSRVYEQYF. The CDR3 nucleotides are TGTGCCAGCAGCGCCCTCCCGACTAGCAGGGTTTACGAGCAGTACTTC. Supplemented by reference TRBV9 and TRBJ2-7, the full variable domain reads DSGVTQTPKHLITATGQRVTLRCSPRSGDLSVYWYQQSLDQGLQFLIQYYNGEERAKGNILERFSAQQFPDLHSELNLSSLELGDSALYFCASSALPTSRVYEQYFGPGTRLTVT.